A single sample gave rise to the 2 T cell receptor beta chains below, sequenced in a study of T cells of healthy individuals. TCRdb re-derived calls from the 5' RACE reads in MiXCR, one entry per CDR3 protein. Among tens of thousands of distinct CDR3 sequences listed, about 16% were seen once. These receptors originate from a human donor in good health.

A few counts support this clonotype. The V gene is TRBV10-3, the J gene TRBJ2-1; D perhaps matches TRBD2 (6 bases). Per germline, CDR1 ENHRY and CDR2 SYGVKD. The CDR3 is made up of 14 amino acids. V was pared by 10 bases and J by 2 bases, with 15 bases between. The CDR3 bases are TGTGCCACCTCGTCCGGGGGTACCTACAATGAGCAGTTCTTC. Translated: CATSSGGTYNEQFF.

This clonotype occurred many times. This rearrangement joins TRBV30 to TRBJ1-1; D not resolved. The CDR3 is made up of 15 amino acids. Germline V gene sequence: CDR1 GTSNPN, CDR2 SVGIG (reference sequence). V was trimmed by 5 bases and J by 1 base, leaving 17 bases between them. Here the CDR3 reads CAWAKPGDGNTEAFF. CDR3 in DNA: TGTGCCTGGGCTAAACCCGGAGATGGGAACACTGAAGCTTTCTTT.